This T cell receptor (beta chain) was captured in a study of CD8 T cells in ankylosing spondylitis. CDR1 and CDR2 (germline): SEHNR, FQNEAQ (reference sequence). With V trimmed by 7 bases and J by 4 bases, 7 bases remained unmatched. The CDR3 extends over 14 amino acids. Via MiXCR, TCRdb re-called the 5' RACE reads, giving one row per CDR3 protein. This sample has about 240,000 distinct CDR3 sequences, with 8% to 9.5% found just once. This clonotype was seen repeatedly, ten times or more. The sequenced sample consisted of blood, either unsorted or a sorted T cell fraction (not recorded which). This TCR was recovered from a male donor with ankylosing spondylitis or in good health (not recorded which). This sequence joins TRBV7-9 and TRBJ2-7; 10 bases agree with TRBD1. The CDR3 loop is CASNDRDRGYEQYF. CDR3 DNA: TGTGCCAGCAACGACCGGGACAGGGGATACGAGCAGTACTTC.